This note documents a single T cell receptor (beta chain) sequence. Its antigen is currently unknown. Treatment described: some 20 received Ad26.COV2.S at low or high dose, single or two shots; about 5 received placebo; per-sample allocation not given. It was on day 63 after the first vaccine or placebo injection that samples were taken. Clones were sequenced by immunoSEQ multiplex PCR, and TCRdb holds only the in-frame ones, with some missing. The table includes about 480,000 clones, around nine tenths detected once. This entry comes from a study of Ad26.COV2.S vaccination and SARS-CoV-2 variants. About the research overall: By the intramuscular route, Ad26.COV2.S was given once, or twice 56 days apart. Findings and caveats of the study: With respect to non-spike TCR breadth, vaccine and placebo recipients were similar.

The origin of this receptor is a person between 18 and 65 years old who received the Ad26.COV2.S COVID-19 vaccine or a placebo. Sequences were derived from peripheral blood, sampled in a trial of Ad26.COV2.S vaccine versus placebo.

The CDR3 DNA follows: TGCAGCGTTAGGACCAGCCAAATTTACAATGAGCAGTTCTTC. Protein product: CSVRTSQIYNEQFF. The V and J genes are TRBV29-1 and TRBJ2-1; D call uncertain. Per the germline V gene, CDR1 is SQVTM and CDR2 is ANQGSEA. CDR3 length: 14 amino acids. V was cut by 5 bases and J by 4 bases, with 15 bases left in between.